These T cell receptor beta chains were read from a single sample in a study of blood T cells in healthy people across ages. Each CDR3 protein is one row after TCRdb ran MiXCR on the 5' RACE reads. This sample has hundreds of thousands of distinct CDR3 sequences; around 21% occur once, and the top ten carry under 4%. The source material was blood. These receptors all come from a man in his 70s in good health. CDR3s include the opening cysteine and the closing phenylalanine or tryptophan. Each record gives: CDR3 length, clone size, D gene, J gene, V gene, CDR3 DNA, CDR3 protein. The D gene is left open where the match is weak. Only some rows state a clone size, as once, few, many or a class for expanded clones.

len: 14; abundance: many; d_gene: -; j_gene: TRBJ2-7; v_gene: TRBV20-1; CDR3nt: TGCAGTGCTACAATAGCTAGGAGCTCCTACGAGCAGTACTTC; CDR3aa: CSATIARSSYEQYF
len: 16; abundance: -; d_gene: -; j_gene: TRBJ2-3; v_gene: TRBV20-1; CDR3nt: TGCAGTGCCTACCGTCGGGAAGCTAGTGAGACAGATACGCAGTATTTT; CDR3aa: CSAYRREASETDTQYF
len: 13; abundance: few; d_gene: -; j_gene: TRBJ1-5; v_gene: TRBV9; CDR3nt: TGTGCCAGCAGCGTAGGATGGGATCAGCCCCAGCATTTT; CDR3aa: CASSVGWDQPQHF
len: 11; abundance: many; d_gene: -; j_gene: TRBJ2-5; v_gene: TRBV20-1; CDR3nt: TGCAGTGCTAGAGATCATAAGACCCAGTACTTC; CDR3aa: CSARDHKTQYF
len: 14; abundance: -; d_gene: TRBD1; j_gene: TRBJ2-5; v_gene: TRBV5-5; CDR3nt: TGTGCCAGCAACCGGGGGACAGGGTTAGAGACCCAGTACTTC; CDR3aa: CASNRGTGLETQYF
len: 14; abundance: many; d_gene: -; j_gene: TRBJ2-5; v_gene: TRBV5-1; CDR3nt: TGCGCCAGCAGCTTGACAGCGGCCCAAGAGACCCAGTACTTC; CDR3aa: CASSLTAAQETQYF
len: 15; abundance: few; d_gene: TRBD1; j_gene: TRBJ1-2; v_gene: TRBV5-6; CDR3nt: TGTGCCAGCAGCTTGGGGACAGGGTCCCATTCGAGCTACACCTTC; CDR3aa: CASSLGTGSHSSYTF
len: 12; abundance: few; d_gene: -; j_gene: TRBJ2-7; v_gene: TRBV29-1; CDR3nt: TGCAGCGCCGGGACACTCTCCTACGAGCAGTACTTC; CDR3aa: CSAGTLSYEQYF
len: 15; abundance: few; d_gene: -; j_gene: TRBJ2-7; v_gene: TRBV4-2; CDR3nt: TGTGCCAGCAGCCATGAACGGGAGCTCGTCTACGAGCAGTACTTC; CDR3aa: CASSHERELVYEQYF
len: 15; abundance: -; d_gene: -; j_gene: TRBJ1-5; v_gene: TRBV20-1; CDR3nt: TGCAGTGCTAAACTAAAACAGGGAGTGTTTCAGCCCCAGCATTTT; CDR3aa: CSAKLKQGVFQPQHF
len: 14; abundance: few; d_gene: -; j_gene: TRBJ1-2; v_gene: TRBV5-1; CDR3nt: TGCGCCAGCAGCTTAACCGAAGGGGGTTATGGCTACGCCTTC; CDR3aa: CASSLTEGGYGYAF
len: 17; abundance: few; d_gene: -; j_gene: TRBJ2-1; v_gene: TRBV4-1; CDR3nt: TGCGCCAGCAGCCAGATCCCCCCGGTAAGCTCCTACGATGAGCAGTTCTTC; CDR3aa: CASSQIPPVSSYDEQFF
len: 18; abundance: many; d_gene: TRBD2; j_gene: TRBJ2-7; v_gene: TRBV7-2; CDR3nt: TGTGCCAGCAGCTTTCCCAGTGACTATGCGGGAGGCACCTACGAGCAGTACTTC; CDR3aa: CASSFPSDYAGGTYEQYF
len: 16; abundance: few; d_gene: TRBD2; j_gene: TRBJ2-1; v_gene: TRBV24-1; CDR3nt: TGTGCCACCAGTGCGACTAGCGGGGATTCCTACAATGAGCAGTTCTTC; CDR3aa: CATSATSGDSYNEQFF
len: 18; abundance: few; d_gene: -; j_gene: TRBJ1-4; v_gene: TRBV6-5; CDR3nt: TGTGCCAGCAGTTACTCGACCGTTCCCCCTCGGTTGTGGGAAAAACTGTTTTTT; CDR3aa: CASSYSTVPPRLWEKLFF
len: 14; abundance: few; d_gene: -; j_gene: TRBJ1-4; v_gene: TRBV20-1; CDR3nt: TGCAGTGCTAGAGATCCCAGGGGCGATGAAAAACTGTTTTTT; CDR3aa: CSARDPRGDEKLFF
len: 13; abundance: -; d_gene: -; j_gene: TRBJ2-4; v_gene: TRBV20-1; CDR3nt: TGCAGTGCTAGAGTCGGGACTGGAGGAATTCAGTACTTC; CDR3aa: CSARVGTGGIQYF
len: 12; abundance: -; d_gene: -; j_gene: TRBJ2-3; v_gene: TRBV3-1; CDR3nt: TGTGCCAGCAACCAAGTCGAAGATACGCAGTATTTT; CDR3aa: CASNQVEDTQYF
len: 19; abundance: few; d_gene: TRBD2; j_gene: TRBJ2-5; v_gene: TRBV6-1; CDR3nt: TGTGCCAGCAGTATTCCGCTACCGGGACTAGCTCGTGGGGCAGAGACCCAGTACTTC; CDR3aa: CASSIPLPGLARGAETQYF
len: 17; abundance: few; d_gene: TRBD2; j_gene: TRBJ2-7; v_gene: TRBV20-1; CDR3nt: TGCAGTGCTAGGGACGGACTAGCGGGAGAGTTTTGGGGAGAGCAGTACTTC; CDR3aa: CSARDGLAGEFWGEQYF
len: 17; abundance: -; d_gene: TRBD2; j_gene: TRBJ2-3; v_gene: TRBV20-1; CDR3nt: TGCAGTGCTAGACCTTGGACTAGCGGGAGGGGCACAGATACGCAGTATTTT; CDR3aa: CSARPWTSGRGTDTQYF
len: 14; abundance: few; d_gene: -; j_gene: TRBJ1-5; v_gene: TRBV5-1; CDR3nt: TGCGCCAACAGCCCCGGACTGGTGAATCAGCCCCAGCATTTT; CDR3aa: CANSPGLVNQPQHF
len: 12; abundance: few; d_gene: -; j_gene: TRBJ2-1; v_gene: TRBV7-2; CDR3nt: TGTGCCAGCAGCTTGGCTGCGGGATCCCAGTTCTTC; CDR3aa: CASSLAAGSQFF
len: 13; abundance: few; d_gene: -; j_gene: TRBJ2-1; v_gene: TRBV2; CDR3nt: TGTGCCAGCAGTACTAGTTACAACAATGAGCAGTTCTTC; CDR3aa: CASSTSYNNEQFF
len: 16; abundance: -; d_gene: TRBD1; j_gene: TRBJ2-7; v_gene: TRBV6-2/TRBV6-3; CDR3nt: TGTGCCAGCAGTTTACCGGACAGGGGGGATCCCTACGAGCAGTACTTC; CDR3aa: CASSLPDRGDPYEQYF
len: 13; abundance: -; d_gene: -; j_gene: TRBJ1-1; v_gene: TRBV20-1; CDR3nt: TGCAGTGCTAGAGATCCTCAAAGGGATTTGGCTTTCTTT; CDR3aa: CSARDPQRDLAFF
len: 12; abundance: -; d_gene: -; j_gene: TRBJ1-2; v_gene: TRBV7-2; CDR3nt: TGTGCCAGCAGCTTAATGCCAGGTGGCTACACCTTC; CDR3aa: CASSLMPGGYTF
len: 16; abundance: -; d_gene: TRBD2; j_gene: TRBJ2-7; v_gene: TRBV7-8; CDR3nt: TGTGCCAGCAGCTACCGACGCACCGGGACTACCTACGAGCAGTACTTC; CDR3aa: CASSYRRTGTTYEQYF
len: 16; abundance: few; d_gene: TRBD2; j_gene: TRBJ2-3; v_gene: TRBV10-3; CDR3nt: TGTGCCATCAGTGAGCCGACTAGCGGGAACTGGGATACGCAGTATTTT; CDR3aa: CAISEPTSGNWDTQYF
len: 16; abundance: few; d_gene: -; j_gene: TRBJ2-3; v_gene: TRBV5-6; CDR3nt: TGTGCCAGCAGCTTCTACGACAGGGAGGCCACAGATACGCAGTATTTT; CDR3aa: CASSFYDREATDTQYF
len: 18; abundance: -; d_gene: TRBD2; j_gene: TRBJ2-3; v_gene: TRBV5-1; CDR3nt: TGCGCCAGCAGCCCCGGACTAGCGGGAGGTCTTGGCACAGATACGCAGTATTTT; CDR3aa: CASSPGLAGGLGTDTQYF
len: 14; abundance: few; d_gene: -; j_gene: TRBJ2-7; v_gene: TRBV5-1; CDR3nt: TGCGCCAGCAGCTTGGACGGAGCAACCTACGAGCAGTACTTC; CDR3aa: CASSLDGATYEQYF
len: 14; abundance: -; d_gene: TRBD1; j_gene: TRBJ2-7; v_gene: TRBV6-1; CDR3nt: TGTGCCAGCCCCCTCACACAGGGGAGCTACGAGCAGTACTTC; CDR3aa: CASPLTQGSYEQYF
len: 17; abundance: many; d_gene: TRBD1; j_gene: TRBJ2-2; v_gene: TRBV12-3/TRBV12-4; CDR3nt: TGTGCCAGCAGTTTAGGCCGGACAGGGTTGAACACCGGGGAGCTGTTTTTT; CDR3aa: CASSLGRTGLNTGELFF
len: 15; abundance: -; d_gene: TRBD1; j_gene: TRBJ2-4; v_gene: TRBV4-1; CDR3nt: TGCGCCAGCAGCCGGGGACAGCTAGCCAAAAACATTCAGTACTTC; CDR3aa: CASSRGQLAKNIQYF
len: 15; abundance: many; d_gene: -; j_gene: TRBJ2-5; v_gene: TRBV5-6; CDR3nt: TGTGCCAGCAGCTGGCAGTCAGGGTGGGGAGAGACCCAGTACTTC; CDR3aa: CASSWQSGWGETQYF
len: 16; abundance: few; d_gene: TRBD2; j_gene: TRBJ2-1; v_gene: TRBV7-9; CDR3nt: TGTGCCAGCAGCCCGGGACTAGCGGTTGTTAGGGATGAGCAGTTCTTC; CDR3aa: CASSPGLAVVRDEQFF
len: 14; abundance: few; d_gene: -; j_gene: TRBJ2-7; v_gene: TRBV5-6; CDR3nt: TGTGCCAGCAGCCCTGGACAGTCTGTCTACGAGCAGTACTTC; CDR3aa: CASSPGQSVYEQYF
len: 15; abundance: -; d_gene: TRBD2; j_gene: TRBJ2-7; v_gene: TRBV6-6; CDR3nt: TGTGCCGGCAGTTATGAACTAGCGGGGTTGTACGAGCAGTACTTC; CDR3aa: CAGSYELAGLYEQYF
len: 13; abundance: few; d_gene: -; j_gene: TRBJ2-7; v_gene: TRBV29-1; CDR3nt: TGCAGCGTCGGGGACTCCGGGGGCTACGAGCAGTACTTC; CDR3aa: CSVGDSGGYEQYF
len: 12; abundance: -; d_gene: -; j_gene: TRBJ2-7; v_gene: TRBV5-8; CDR3nt: TGTGCCAGCAGCTTCGGAGTGGGGGAGCAGTACTTC; CDR3aa: CASSFGVGEQYF
len: 17; abundance: -; d_gene: -; j_gene: TRBJ2-2; v_gene: TRBV5-1; CDR3nt: TGCGCCAGCAGCTTGGATGACCCAAGTGGGGGTACCGGGGAGCTGTTTTTT; CDR3aa: CASSLDDPSGGTGELFF
len: 12; abundance: -; d_gene: -; j_gene: TRBJ1-5; v_gene: TRBV7-8; CDR3nt: TGTGCCAGCAGCAAATATGGAGAGCCCCAGCATTTT; CDR3aa: CASSKYGEPQHF
len: 15; abundance: few; d_gene: -; j_gene: TRBJ2-3; v_gene: TRBV14; CDR3nt: TGTGCCAGGGGGGCCGAAAGGGATGGGACAGATACGCAGTATTTT; CDR3aa: CARGAERDGTDTQYF
len: 15; abundance: many; d_gene: TRBD2; j_gene: TRBJ2-2; v_gene: TRBV24-1; CDR3nt: TGTGCCACCAGTGACTTCGGACTAGCCCCCGGGGAGCTGTTTTTT; CDR3aa: CATSDFGLAPGELFF
len: 12; abundance: -; d_gene: -; j_gene: TRBJ1-6; v_gene: TRBV20-1; CDR3nt: TGCAGTGCTAGTCTGTATAATTCACCCCTCCACTTT; CDR3aa: CSASLYNSPLHF